This T cell receptor (beta chain) appears in the sequencing data of a study of cytomegalovirus exposure and HLA in healthy donors. Study-wide context: In an early release, HLA-typed donors contributed about 80 million unique TCR sequences.

The PCR employed 60 Vbeta primers together with 13 Jbeta primers. Produced via immunoSEQ multiplex PCR; TCRdb's table is partial and in-frame only. The sample holds 95,000 to 110,000 clones, 10% seen once. The CDR3 sequence is 10 residues long. The germline V gene has CDR1 SQVTM and CDR2 ANQGSEA. The ends were cut back, 4 bases at V and 7 bases at J, with 7 bases in the middle. J is TRBJ1-1 and V is TRBV29-1, with D unclear. The receptor was isolated from a man aged 40-50 years in good health and CMV-seropositive. The sample was PBMCs. The CDR3, as DNA: TGCAGCGTTGTCCTCGGTGAAGCTTTCTTT. Amino acids: CSVVLGEAFF.